The rows below give T cell receptor beta chains drawn from one sample of a study of neurological immune-mediated disorders. Using its own MiXCR run on the 5' RACE reads, TCRdb lists one record per CDR3 protein. The data contain fewer than 65,000 distinct CDR3 sequences, about 4.2% of them singletons. The sample consisted of PBMCs. These TCRs come from a man aged 45 to 65 with multiple sclerosis. The CDR3 runs from the conserved cysteine through the conserved F or W. A D gene is named only where the DNA matches it firmly. A clone size is listed for some rows: how often the clone was seen (once, few, many), or a class if it is expanded.

DNA: TGTGCCAGCAGGGGGACAGGGGGTCAGCCCCAGCATTTT
CDR3: CASRGTGGQPQHF
D: TRBD1
size: NA
J: TRBJ1-5
V: TRBV2

DNA: TGCGCCAGCAGCTTGATCGCAACTAATGAAAAACTGTTTTTT
CDR3: CASSLIATNEKLFF
D: NA
size: many
J: TRBJ1-4
V: TRBV5-1

DNA: TGTGCCACCAGTATGACCAGCAATGAGCAGTTCTTC
CDR3: CATSMTSNEQFF
D: NA
size: many
J: TRBJ2-1
V: TRBV24-1

DNA: TGTGCCACCAGCAGAGATTCGAACACCGGGGAGCTGTTTTTT
CDR3: CATSRDSNTGELFF
D: NA
size: many
J: TRBJ2-2
V: TRBV15

DNA: TGTGCCAGCAGTTTGACAGGGGGCACTCAGCCCCAGCATTTT
CDR3: CASSLTGGTQPQHF
D: TRBD1
size: many
J: TRBJ1-5
V: TRBV12-3/TRBV12-4

DNA: TGTGCCAGCAGCTTATTGGGGTTCGCGGAGAATCCCTACAATGAGCAGTTCTTC
CDR3: CASSLLGFAENPYNEQFF
D: NA
size: many
J: TRBJ2-1
V: TRBV7-6

DNA: TGTGCCAGCAGTCCCGACGGGATCAGCTACGAGCAGTACTTC
CDR3: CASSPDGISYEQYF
D: NA
size: many
J: TRBJ2-7
V: TRBV7-2

DNA: TGCAGTGCAGGGGGATCCTCTAACGAGCAGTACTTC
CDR3: CSAGGSSNEQYF
D: TRBD1
size: many
J: TRBJ2-7
V: TRBV29-1

DNA: TGTGCCAGCAGTGTTACAGGGGCTTTTAGCAATCAGCCCCAGAATTTT
CDR3: CASSVTGAFSNQPQNF
D: TRBD1
size: NA
J: TRBJ1-5
V: TRBV28

DNA: TGTGCCAGCAGCTTAGTTAGTTGGGAGCAGTACTTC
CDR3: CASSLVSWEQYF
D: NA
size: many
J: TRBJ2-7
V: TRBV11-2

DNA: TGCGCCAGCAGCTTGGCCGTCGGGGGCGGGCGTTCTGAAGCTTTCTTT
CDR3: CASSLAVGGGRSEAFF
D: NA
size: many
J: TRBJ1-1
V: TRBV5-1

DNA: TGTGCCAGCAAGACAAGAGCTTTTAGCTCCTACAATGAGCAGTTCTTC
CDR3: CASKTRAFSSYNEQFF
D: NA
size: many
J: TRBJ2-1
V: TRBV7-2

DNA: TGTGCCAGCAGCCCACGTATCCAGGGGGGCACAGATACGCAGTATTTT
CDR3: CASSPRIQGGTDTQYF
D: TRBD1
size: many
J: TRBJ2-3
V: TRBV7-9

DNA: TGTGCCAGCAGTTTTAGTAGCTCCTATAATTCACCCCTCCACTTT
CDR3: CASSFSSSYNSPLHF
D: NA
size: many
J: TRBJ1-6
V: TRBV12-3/TRBV12-4

DNA: TGTGCCATCAGTCCCGCGGGACAGCAGAACACTGAAGCTTTCTTT
CDR3: CAISPAGQQNTEAFF
D: TRBD1
size: many
J: TRBJ1-1
V: TRBV10-3

DNA: TGTGCCATCAGTAGGGGACAGGGGTCGAGGAATGAGCAGTTCTTC
CDR3: CAISRGQGSRNEQFF
D: TRBD1
size: many
J: TRBJ2-1
V: TRBV10-3

DNA: TGTGCCAGCGGAGGAGGATTGAGCTCTGGAAACACCATATATTTT
CDR3: CASGGGLSSGNTIYF
D: NA
size: many
J: TRBJ1-3
V: TRBV28

DNA: TGCAGTGCTAGAGACGCCAGCAACTATGGCTACACCTTC
CDR3: CSARDASNYGYTF
D: NA
size: many
J: TRBJ1-2
V: TRBV20-1

DNA: TGTGCCAGCAGTATCACCAATAGCAATCAGCCCCAGAATTTT
CDR3: CASSITNSNQPQNF
D: NA
size: NA
J: TRBJ1-5
V: TRBV12-3/TRBV12-4

DNA: TGCAGTGCTAGAGCGGAAGGGAGGGGCAGCAATCAGCCCCAGCATTTT
CDR3: CSARAEGRGSNQPQHF
D: NA
size: many
J: TRBJ1-5
V: TRBV20-1

DNA: TGTGCCAGCAGCACCCGGGAGGAGCAGTTCTTC
CDR3: CASSTREEQFF
D: NA
size: many
J: TRBJ2-1
V: TRBV5-5

DNA: TGTGCCAGCAGTGCCGACAGGGTTCTAATTTTT
CDR3: CASSADRVLIF
D: TRBD1
size: many
J: TRBJ1-4
V: TRBV28

DNA: TGTGCCATCCCATCTCTGCGGGGGACAAGTGAAGCTTTCTTT
CDR3: CAIPSLRGTSEAFF
D: NA
size: many
J: TRBJ1-1
V: TRBV10-3

DNA: TGTGCCAGCAGTTCACTTACTCGGGACAGTGCCAACTCTGAGCAGTTCTTC
CDR3: CASSSLTRDSANSEQFF
D: TRBD1
size: NA
J: TRBJ2-1
V: TRBV27

DNA: TGTGCTAGTGCTCCCCTGAGTCAGCCCCAGCATTTT
CDR3: CASAPLSQPQHF
D: NA
size: many
J: TRBJ1-5
V: TRBV12-5

DNA: TGTGCCATCAGTGAGCTAGCGGGCACAGATACGCAGTATTTT
CDR3: CAISELAGTDTQYF
D: TRBD2
size: many
J: TRBJ2-3
V: TRBV10-3

DNA: TGTGCCAGCAGCCAGTCGTGGGACGAGCAGTACTTC
CDR3: CASSQSWDEQYF
D: NA
size: many
J: TRBJ2-7
V: TRBV7-9

DNA: TGCGCCAGCAGCCTTGGGATCTCCGGGACGCAAGAGACCCAGTACTTC
CDR3: CASSLGISGTQETQYF
D: NA
size: many
J: TRBJ2-5
V: TRBV5-1

DNA: TGTGCCAGCAGCCTAAACAGGCCCCATAATTCACCCCTCCACTTT
CDR3: CASSLNRPHNSPLHF
D: NA
size: many
J: TRBJ1-6
V: TRBV7-2

DNA: TGTGCCAGCAGTTTGGAAGCGGGAGGGGCCTACGAGCAGTACTTC
CDR3: CASSLEAGGAYEQYF
D: TRBD2
size: few
J: TRBJ2-7
V: TRBV6-2/TRBV6-3

DNA: TGTGCCAGCAGGTCGGCTCAGCCCCAGAATTTT
CDR3: CASRSAQPQNF
D: NA
size: NA
J: TRBJ1-5
V: TRBV6-6

DNA: TGTGCCAGCAGTTTCGGGGTCAGCGAGCAGTTCTTC
CDR3: CASSFGVSEQFF
D: NA
size: many
J: TRBJ2-1
V: TRBV12-3/TRBV12-4

DNA: TGTGCCAGCAGGGATATTGGGCAGGGGGACGAGCAGTACTTC
CDR3: CASRDIGQGDEQYF
D: TRBD1
size: NA
J: TRBJ2-7
V: TRBV28

DNA: TGTGCCAGCAGCTTAAACAGTCAAGAGACCCAGTACTTC
CDR3: CASSLNSQETQYF
D: NA
size: many
J: TRBJ2-5
V: TRBV11-2

DNA: TGTGCCAGCAGTTACGTAAACGAGATCCTGGTTACTAGCACAGATACGCAGTATTTT
CDR3: CASSYVNEILVTSTDTQYF
D: NA
size: NA
J: TRBJ2-3
V: TRBV6-5

DNA: TGTGCCAGCAGTTGGGGGCAGCCCCAGAATTTT
CDR3: CASSWGQPQNF
D: NA
size: many
J: TRBJ1-5
V: TRBV12-3/TRBV12-4

DNA: TGTGCCATCAGTGAGTCGACGAAGGCCACAGATACGCAGTATTTT
CDR3: CAISESTKATDTQYF
D: NA
size: many
J: TRBJ2-3
V: TRBV10-3

DNA: TGTGCCAGCAGCCAGATGTGGGGGCCCAATCAGCCCCAGCATTTT
CDR3: CASSQMWGPNQPQHF
D: NA
size: many
J: TRBJ1-5
V: TRBV7-8

DNA: TGTGCCATTCGGGACGGACAGCGCTCATCGGAGACCCAGTACTTC
CDR3: CAIRDGQRSSETQYF
D: NA
size: many
J: TRBJ2-5
V: TRBV10-3

DNA: TGTGCCAGCAGCCTGACTAGCGGGAAAGAGACCCAGTACTTC
CDR3: CASSLTSGKETQYF
D: TRBD2
size: NA
J: TRBJ2-5
V: TRBV7-9

DNA: TGTGCCAGCAGCCCCCCCGGTGCGCTTAGCACAGATACGCAGTATTTT
CDR3: CASSPPGALSTDTQYF
D: NA
size: many
J: TRBJ2-3
V: TRBV7-2

DNA: TGTGCCATCAGAAGGGATGCAACTAATGAAAAACTGTTTTTT
CDR3: CAIRRDATNEKLFF
D: NA
size: many
J: TRBJ1-4
V: TRBV10-3

DNA: TGTGCCATCCTGTCCGGTCTCTCTGGGGCCAACGTCCTGACTTTC
CDR3: CAILSGLSGANVLTF
D: NA
size: many
J: TRBJ2-6
V: TRBV10-3

DNA: TGTGCCAGCAGCCACCCACAGGGGATCAACAATGAGCAGTTCTTC
CDR3: CASSHPQGINNEQFF
D: TRBD1
size: many
J: TRBJ2-1
V: TRBV7-9

DNA: TGTGCCAACGCACAGGGGGCGGGCACCGGGGAGCTGTTTTTT
CDR3: CANAQGAGTGELFF
D: TRBD1
size: many
J: TRBJ2-2
V: TRBV7-9

DNA: TGCGCCAGCAGCTCAATGGGGGCGTCCGGGGAGCTGTTTTTT
CDR3: CASSSMGASGELFF
D: NA
size: many
J: TRBJ2-2
V: TRBV5-1

DNA: TGTGCCAGCAGCACCGGCCGGGGTCACAATTCACCCCTCAACTTT
CDR3: CASSTGRGHNSPLNF
D: NA
size: many
J: TRBJ1-6
V: TRBV3-1

DNA: TGTGCCAGCACCCAGGGCGGTGGGAAATGGACCATATATTTT
CDR3: CASTQGGGKWTIYF
D: NA
size: many
J: TRBJ1-3
V: TRBV28

DNA: TGCAGTGCTAGGCGGGGGGCTGAGCAGTTCTTC
CDR3: CSARRGAEQFF
D: TRBD2
size: many
J: TRBJ2-1
V: TRBV20-1

DNA: TGTGCCAGCAGTGAAACCTGGGTCACTGAAGCTTTCTTT
CDR3: CASSETWVTEAFF
D: NA
size: many
J: TRBJ1-1
V: TRBV6-1

DNA: TGCGCCAGCAGAGACGACCGGGACAGGGCTGACGAGCAGTACTTC
CDR3: CASRDDRDRADEQYF
D: TRBD1
size: many
J: TRBJ2-7
V: TRBV5-1

DNA: TGTGCCAGCCAACAGGGATGGGATGGCACTGAAGCTTTCTTT
CDR3: CASQQGWDGTEAFF
D: NA
size: many
J: TRBJ1-1
V: TRBV12-3/TRBV12-4

DNA: TGCGCCAGCAGCTCAAGTTTAGTGGCAGATACGCAGTATTTT
CDR3: CASSSSLVADTQYF
D: NA
size: many
J: TRBJ2-3
V: TRBV5-1

DNA: TGTGCCAGCAGTTCGGGACTAGCGGGAGTCCTAGGGGAGCCGGCGTTCACAGATACGCAGTATTTT
CDR3: CASSSGLAGVLGEPAFTDTQYF
D: TRBD2
size: NA
J: TRBJ2-3
V: TRBV28

DNA: TGCAGTGCTAGACGGTCGATCCGGGATTTTTTTTGGTACGAGCAGTACTTC
CDR3: CSARRSIRDFFWYEQYF
D: NA
size: many
J: TRBJ2-7
V: TRBV20-1

DNA: TGCAGTGCGCCGGACAGGGCCGCAACTAATGAAAAACTGTTTTTT
CDR3: CSAPDRAATNEKLFF
D: TRBD1
size: many
J: TRBJ1-4
V: TRBV20-1

DNA: TGTGCCAGCAGCTTAAGTGGGAGTCAGTATGAGCAGTTCTTC
CDR3: CASSLSGSQYEQFF
D: NA
size: many
J: TRBJ2-1
V: TRBV7-3

DNA: TGCGCCAGCAGCTTGGAGGCAGAATCGGACGAGCAGTACTTC
CDR3: CASSLEAESDEQYF
D: NA
size: few
J: TRBJ2-7
V: TRBV5-1